Reported below is one T cell receptor (beta chain). Its antigen is as yet unknown. The protocol was immunoSEQ multiplex PCR, while the TCRdb copy is restricted to in-frame clones and leaves out a portion. This sample yields 250,000 or so clones, of which 80% to 95% are seen a single time; 0.55% belongs to the top ten. Trimming took 4 bases from V and 6 from J, leaving 20 bases between them. This CDR3 spans 16 amino acids. Germline CDR1 and CDR2: SGDLS and YYNGEE. The sample comes from a study of T cell responses to AZD1222 COVID-19 vaccine. Study context: Pooling of second doses given at about 4 or about 12 weeks was done.

General observations from the study: The donors showed a predominance of white British ancestry and of females, with possible underestimation of clonal diversity.

The TCR was taken from an adult in good health. The sequencing here drew on peripheral blood, taken on day 0 of AZD1222 vaccination. This sequence joins TRBV9 and TRBJ2-1; possible D gene TRBD2, 6 bases. The DNA of the CDR3 is TGTGCCAGCAGCCCCCCCCCTGGCGGGGAATCCAATGAGCAGTTCTTC. Translation: CASSPPPGGESNEQFF.